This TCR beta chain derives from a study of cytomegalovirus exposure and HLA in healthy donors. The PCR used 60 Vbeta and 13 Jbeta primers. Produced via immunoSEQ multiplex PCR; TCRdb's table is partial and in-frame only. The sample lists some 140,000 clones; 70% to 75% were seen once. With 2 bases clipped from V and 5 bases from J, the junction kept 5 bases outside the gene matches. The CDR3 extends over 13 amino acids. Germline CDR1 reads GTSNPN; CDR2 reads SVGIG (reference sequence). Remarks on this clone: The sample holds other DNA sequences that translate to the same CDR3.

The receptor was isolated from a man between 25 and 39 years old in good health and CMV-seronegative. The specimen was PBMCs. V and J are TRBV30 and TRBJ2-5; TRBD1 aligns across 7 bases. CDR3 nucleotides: TGTGCCTGGAGTCGGACAGGACGGGAGACCCAGTACTTC. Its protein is CAWSRTGRETQYF.